Listed here is a single TCR beta chain. No cognate antigen has been identified for it. A read error may account for a junction end that differs from germline. These data belong to a study of OX40 agonist ivuxolimab in advanced cancers. About the investigation overall: The costimulatory receptor OX40 (CD134) was targeted by ivuxolimab, a fully human IgG2 agonistic monoclonal antibody. The dose-escalation cohort was 82.7% male with a mean age of approximately 60 years, ranging from 23 to 79. Prior anti-PD-1, anti-PD-L1 or anti-CTLA-4 therapy was permitted, and checkpoint inhibitors had been received by around 40% of dose-escalation patients. Intravenous ivuxolimab was administered to patients every 2 weeks at six dose levels: 0.01, 0.1, 0.3, 1.5, 3 and 10 mg/kg. Peripheral TCRbeta sequencing aimed to test whether ivuxolimab altered TCR sequence diversity and caused clonal T-cell expansion. Of the approximately 54 patients in dose escalation, about 19 had hepatocellular carcinoma, some 15 had melanoma, 9 had renal cell carcinoma and 9 had head and neck cancer. The paper reports the monotherapy dose-escalation portion (N ≈ 50 patients) of the phase I ivuxolimab trial. Partial responses were achieved by three dose-escalation patients, of whom one had hepatocellular carcinoma and two had cutaneous melanoma. General findings and caveats noted by the study authors: At doses of 0.1 to 3.0 mg/kg, clonal expansion of both CD4+ and CD8+ blood T cells was observed from baseline to week 6. After ivuxolimab, CD8+ T cells had more expanded clones than CD4+ T cells on average. Partial responders in the 0.1-3.0 mg/kg groups had among the lowest normalized peripheral clonal expansion, especially among CD8+ T cells. The antigen specificity of the peripheral T cells that underwent clonal expansion was not determined. Low levels of normalized T-cell clonal expansion were also seen in some patients who did not respond.

Genomic DNA was extracted from sorted cells for sequencing of the TCRbeta CDR3 region. TCRbeta CDR3 regions were sequenced using the immunoSEQ Assay. TCRdb limited this immuneACCESS table to in-frame rearrangements with V and J called. A share of clones is missing; checked studies link under half to unresolved V genes, and the rest is unexplained. Within this sample are about 100,000 clones, with approximately 89% of them counted one time only. Of the sample, about 0.49% falls within the top ten clones. The trial excluded patients who had a history of autoimmune disease or were on systemic immunosuppression. Peripheral blood for TCR sequencing was collected from all dose cohorts at baseline, on cycle 4 day 1, and on cycle 7 day 1. Samples came from an open-label, multicenter, first-in-human phase I dose-escalation trial of ivuxolimab. Adults with locally advanced or metastatic melanoma, renal cell, hepatocellular, or head and neck squamous cell carcinoma were enrolled in the trial. Before TCR sequencing, CD4+ T cells and CD8+ T cells from peripheral blood were sorted into separate populations.

From the cysteine through the phenylalanine, the CDR3 covers 13 amino acids. The CDR3 DNA has 39 bases and is translated from base 1. Taken from the germline V gene, the CDR1 and CDR2 loops are MNHNS and SASEGT. This clonotype was sampled from an adult with an advanced solid tumor such as melanoma, head and neck, liver or kidney cancer. This specimen consisted of CD4+ or CD8+ T cells sorted from blood, obtained in a trial of the OX40 agonist ivuxolimab. The sequence links TRBV6-1 to TRBJ2-5; TRBD2 aligns with 7 central bases. This receptor has the CDR3 CASCERGEETQYF. The DNA reads as follows: TGTGCCAGCTGTGAGCGGGGCGAAGAGACCCAGTACTTC.